The 13 T cell receptor beta chains below all came from one sample that was sequenced in a study of Ad26.COV2.S vaccination and SARS-CoV-2 variants. The protocol was immunoSEQ multiplex PCR, while the TCRdb copy is restricted to in-frame clones and leaves out a portion. The sample consists of about 500,000 clones, 89% of them appearing once. Treatment denoted: some 20 received Ad26.COV2.S at low or high dose, single or two shots; about five received placebo; per-sample allocation not given. Day 63 after the first vaccine or placebo injection was the time point for sampling. The material sequenced was peripheral blood, taken in a trial of Ad26.COV2.S vaccine versus placebo. The receptors come from a person aged 18-60 years who received the Ad26.COV2.S COVID-19 vaccine or a placebo.

This clone was seen once. V and J are TRBV19 and TRBJ2-1; D remains unclear. The V gene's germline CDR1 is LNHDA and CDR2 SQIVND (reference sequence). Trimming cost V 1 base and J 8 bases, with 9 bases left between them. The CDR3 extends over 13 amino acids. CDR3 sequence: CASSIVGLHEQFF. CDR3 coding DNA: TGTGCCAGTAGTATAGTTGGGCTCCATGAGCAGTTCTTC.

The CDR3 DNA is TGTGCCAGCAGCCCATTTCAGGGGAATGAGCAGTTCTTC. Residues: CASSPFQGNEQFF. The J gene is TRBJ2-1, the V gene TRBV3-1 (or the pseudogene TRBV3-2), with a tentative D call TRBD1 (6 bases). CDR3 size: 13 residues. Trimming removed 4 bases at V and 7 bases at J, with 11 bases between. Per the germline V gene, CDR1 is LGHDT and CDR2 is YNNKEL (reference sequence).

A note on this clone: The junction differs from germline at one of its ends, possibly a read error. The chain recombines TRBV5-1 with TRBJ1-2; D gene unclear. The CDR3 is 13 amino acids. CDR1 and CDR2 (germline): SGHRS, YFSETQ. The CDR3 loop is CASTLGRAYGYTF. The CDR3 DNA follows: TGCGCCAGCACCTTGGGGAGGGCGTATGGCTACACCTTC.

The chain is built from TRBV6-2 or TRBV6-3 and TRBJ2-3, with a possible D match to TRBD2 (5 bases). This CDR3 is 15 amino acids long. V shed 6 bases and J shed 1 base, with 14 bases lying between them. Germline V gene sequence: CDR1 MNHEY, CDR2 SVGEGT. The CDR3 loop is CASSSITRGTDTQYF. DNA of the CDR3: TGTGCCAGCAGCTCCATCACTAGGGGCACAGATACGCAGTATTTT.

The genes are TRBV19 and TRBJ1-2; no clear D gene. The CDR3 contains 12 residues. V lost 10 bases and J lost 4, with 13 bases in between. Germline CDR1 reads LNHDA; CDR2 reads SQIVND (reference sequence). CDR3 sequence: CATHRALYGYTF. Written as DNA, the CDR3 is TGTGCCACCCATCGGGCACTCTATGGCTACACCTTC.

The chain is built from TRBV24-1 and TRBJ1-5; D not resolved. Trimming left V 9 bases short and J 5 bases short, with 13 bases between. The germline gives CDR1 KGHDR, CDR2 SFDVKD. The CDR3 is 13 residues long. The CDR3 region has the DNA TGTGCCACCGCCCGGGGAATCGATCAGCCCCAGCATTTT. As protein: CATARGIDQPQHF.

This chain joins TRBV29-1 and TRBJ1-1; D gene unclear. The V end was cut by 3 bases, the J end by 5 bases, with 7 bases between. The CDR3 is 11 amino acids. Germline V CDR1 and CDR2: SQVTM, ANQGSEA. DNA of the CDR3: TGCAGCGTTGATGGGGTGACTGAAGCTTTCTTT. It translates to CSVDGVTEAFF.

V is TRBV11-2 and J is TRBJ2-7; D could derive from TRBD1 or TRBD2 (5 bases each). Germline assignment: CDR1 SGHAT and CDR2 FQNNGV. The CDR3 covers 17 residues. V lost 6 bases to trimming and J lost 5 bases, with 26 bases between them. The CDR3 here is CASRPMRSMTQGHEQYF. The CDR3 DNA reads as TGTGCCAGCAGGCCAATGCGATCCATGACGCAGGGACACGAGCAGTACTTC. Looking up the rest from reference TRBV11-2 and TRBJ2-7 gives the full variable domain: EAGVAQSPRYKIIEKRQSVAFWCNPISGHATLYWYQQILGQGPKLLIQFQNNGVVDDSQLPKDRFSAERLKGVDSTLKIQPAKLEDSAVYLCASRPMRSMTQGHEQYFGPGTRLTVT.

The chain links TRBV4-1 to TRBJ2-7; no firm D call. The V gene's germline CDR1 is MGHRA and CDR2 YSYEKL. Trimming removed 1 base from V and 5 bases from J, with 18 bases in between. The CDR3 runs to 16 residues. CDR3 protein: CASSQVAWQSLNEQYF. The CDR3 nucleotides read TGCGCCAGCAGCCAAGTAGCTTGGCAGAGCCTAAACGAGCAGTACTTC.

This chain links TRBV9 with TRBJ1-2; no clear D. Trimming stripped 3 bases from V and 5 bases from J, with 2 bases between. Germline V gene lookup returns CDR1 SGDLS and CDR2 YYNGEE. The CDR3 consists of 10 residues. DNA for the CDR3: TGTGCCAGCAGCGGTTATGGCTACACCTTC. It is translated as CASSGYGYTF.

The V gene is TRBV20-1, the J gene TRBJ2-3; 11 nucleotides align to TRBD2. J lost 5 bases, V lost 3 bases, and 13 bases had no gene match. CDR3 size: 17 residues. The germline V gene encodes CDR1 DFQATT and CDR2 SNEGSKA (reference sequence). CDR3 in amino acids: CSASGILAGGPGDTQYF. DNA of the CDR3: TGCAGTGCTAGTGGTATCTTAGCGGGAGGGCCTGGAGATACGCAGTATTTT.

The chain is built from TRBV7-6 and TRBJ1-6; tentatively, D is TRBD1 (5 bases). CDR1 is SGHVS and CDR2 is FNYEAQ in the germline V gene. Between the trimmed V and J ends, which lost 0 bases and 7 bases, there was a span of 13 bases. CDR3 length: 16 amino acids. CDR3 amino acids: CASSLAAGDGNSPLHF. CDR3 nucleotides: TGTGCCAGCAGCTTAGCGGCGGGGGACGGCAATTCACCCCTCCACTTT. Full variable domain (outside the CDR3, taken from reference TRBV7-6 and TRBJ1-6): GAGVSQSPRYKVTKRGQDVALRCDPISGHVSLYWYRQALGQGPEFLTYFNYEAQQDKSGLPNDRFSAERPEGSISTLTIQRTEQRDSAMYRCASSLAAGDGNSPLHFGNGTRLTVT.

The V call is TRBV29-1, the J call TRBJ1-2; no clear D. Per the germline V gene, CDR1 is SQVTM and CDR2 is ANQGSEA. Trimming left V 0 bases short and J 7 bases short, with 12 bases between. CDR3 size: 13 residues. The CDR3 loop is CSVEDARESGYTF. DNA for the CDR3: TGCAGCGTTGAAGATGCGAGGGAAAGTGGCTACACCTTC.